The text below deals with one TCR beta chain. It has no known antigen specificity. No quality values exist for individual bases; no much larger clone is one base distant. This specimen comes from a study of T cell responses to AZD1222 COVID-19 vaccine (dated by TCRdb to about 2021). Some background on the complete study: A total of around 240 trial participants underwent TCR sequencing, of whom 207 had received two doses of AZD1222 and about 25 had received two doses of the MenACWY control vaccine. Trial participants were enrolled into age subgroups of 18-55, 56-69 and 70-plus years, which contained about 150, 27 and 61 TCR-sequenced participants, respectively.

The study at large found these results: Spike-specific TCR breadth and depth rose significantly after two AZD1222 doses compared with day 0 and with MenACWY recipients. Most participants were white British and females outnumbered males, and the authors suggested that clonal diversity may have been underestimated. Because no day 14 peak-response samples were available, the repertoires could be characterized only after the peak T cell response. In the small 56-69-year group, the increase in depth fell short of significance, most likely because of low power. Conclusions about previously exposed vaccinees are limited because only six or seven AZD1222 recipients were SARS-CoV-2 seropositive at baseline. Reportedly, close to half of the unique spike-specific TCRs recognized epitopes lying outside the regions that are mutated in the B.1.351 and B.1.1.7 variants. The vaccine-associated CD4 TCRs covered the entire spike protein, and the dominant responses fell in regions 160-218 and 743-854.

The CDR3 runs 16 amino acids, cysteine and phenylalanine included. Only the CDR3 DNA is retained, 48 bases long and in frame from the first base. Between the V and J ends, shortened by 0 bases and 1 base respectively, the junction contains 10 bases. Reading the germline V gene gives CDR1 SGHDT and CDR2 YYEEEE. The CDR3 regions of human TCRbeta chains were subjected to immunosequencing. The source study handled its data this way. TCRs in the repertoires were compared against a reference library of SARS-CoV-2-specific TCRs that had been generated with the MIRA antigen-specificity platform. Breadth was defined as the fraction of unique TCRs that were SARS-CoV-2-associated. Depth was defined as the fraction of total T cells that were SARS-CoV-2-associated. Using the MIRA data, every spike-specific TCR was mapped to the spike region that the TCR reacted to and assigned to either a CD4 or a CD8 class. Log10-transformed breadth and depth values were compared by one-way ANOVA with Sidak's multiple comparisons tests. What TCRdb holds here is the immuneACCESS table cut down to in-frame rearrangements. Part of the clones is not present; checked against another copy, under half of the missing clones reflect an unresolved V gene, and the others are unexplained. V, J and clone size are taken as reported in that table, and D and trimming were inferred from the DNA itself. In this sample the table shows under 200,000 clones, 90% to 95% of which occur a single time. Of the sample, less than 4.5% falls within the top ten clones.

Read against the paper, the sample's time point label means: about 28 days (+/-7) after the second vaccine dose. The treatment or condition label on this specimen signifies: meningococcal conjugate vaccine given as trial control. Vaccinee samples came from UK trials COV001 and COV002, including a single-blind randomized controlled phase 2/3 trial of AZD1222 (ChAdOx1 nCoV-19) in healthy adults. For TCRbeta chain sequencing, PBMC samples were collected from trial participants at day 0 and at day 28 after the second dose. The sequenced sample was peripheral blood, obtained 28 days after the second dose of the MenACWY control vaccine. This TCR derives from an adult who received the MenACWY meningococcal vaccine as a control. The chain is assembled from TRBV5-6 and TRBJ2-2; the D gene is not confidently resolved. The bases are TGTGCCAGCAGCTTGGTTCTAGAACGGAACACCGGGGAGCTGTTTTTT. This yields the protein CASSLVLERNTGELFF.